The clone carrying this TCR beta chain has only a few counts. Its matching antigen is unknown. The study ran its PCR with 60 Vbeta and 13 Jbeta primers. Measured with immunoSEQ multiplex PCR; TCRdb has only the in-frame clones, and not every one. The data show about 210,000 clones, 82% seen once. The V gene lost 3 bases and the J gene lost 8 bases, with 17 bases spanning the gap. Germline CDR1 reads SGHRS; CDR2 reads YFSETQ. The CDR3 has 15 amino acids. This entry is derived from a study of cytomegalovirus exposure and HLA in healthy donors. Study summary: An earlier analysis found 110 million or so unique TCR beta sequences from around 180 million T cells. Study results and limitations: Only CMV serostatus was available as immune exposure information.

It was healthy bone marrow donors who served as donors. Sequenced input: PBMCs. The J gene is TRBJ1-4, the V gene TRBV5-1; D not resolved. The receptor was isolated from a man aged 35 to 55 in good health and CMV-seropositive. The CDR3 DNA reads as TGCGCCAGCAGCTCTGGGCCCGAACGACGGGAAAAACTGTTTTTT. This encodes CASSSGPERREKLFF.